This TCR beta chain came from a study of Ad26.COV2.S vaccination and SARS-CoV-2 variants. As for the study in general: Enrolled in COV1001, the donor was in the Ad26.COV2.S trial arm, which received the vaccine. The study gave Ad26.COV2.S intramuscularly, once or twice 56 days apart. Study conclusions and caveats: While placebo recipients had lower spike-specific TCR breadth, vaccine recipients had more. Vaccine and placebo recipients had similar non-spike TCR breadth.

The method was immunoSEQ multiplex PCR; TCRdb's version includes in-frame clones alone and lacks a portion of them. The sample records about 430,000 clones, over 75% being singletons. Regarding this clone: Its antigen is not identified.

Treatment noted: around 19 received Ad26.COV2.S at low or high dose, single or two shots; several received placebo; per-sample allocation not given. After the first vaccine or placebo injection, samples were drawn on day 63. The CDR3 has 15 residues. Trimming left V 1 base short and J 1 base short, with 8 bases between. CDR1 is MNHEY, CDR2 SVGAGI, per germline. The rearrangement joins TRBV6-5 to TRBJ2-1; D unresolved. The sample consisted of peripheral blood, taken in a trial of Ad26.COV2.S vaccine versus placebo. The sequence came from a person aged 18-60 years who received the Ad26.COV2.S COVID-19 vaccine or a placebo. The CDR3 DNA sequence: TGTGCCAGCAGTTACTTTGGCGGATCCTACAATGAGCAGTTCTTC. Its protein is CASSYFGGSYNEQFF.